This is a list of T cell receptor beta chains from one sample in a study of blood T cell repertoires in COVID-19. The data were produced by immunoSEQ multiplex PCR, yet TCRdb's version contains in-frame clones alone and is incomplete. Of about 180,000 clones in the sample, 80% to 90% were seen once. Sequencing was done on a sample of peripheral blood. Receptors originate from a man aged 45-60 years with active or convalescent COVID-19. The CDR3 runs from the conserved cysteine through the conserved F or W. Fields, in order: D gene, V gene, J gene, clone size, CDR3 protein, CDR3 DNA. The D gene is left open where the match is weak. For some rows the clone size is stated as once, few or many, or as a class when expanded; others skip it.

>NA|TRBV5-1|TRBJ1-1|NA
CASREVPMNTEAFF
TGCGCCAGCAGGGAGGTCCCCATGAACACTGAAGCTTTCTTT
>NA|TRBV15|TRBJ2-1|NA
CATSRSRTLVHEQFF
TGTGCCACCAGCAGATCCCGGACTCTGGTTCATGAGCAGTTCTTC
>NA|TRBV5-6|TRBJ2-1|NA
CASSFERHYNEQFF
TGTGCCAGCAGCTTTGAGCGGCATTACAATGAGCAGTTCTTC
>TRBD2|TRBV24-1|TRBJ2-3|NA
CATSDFGGSHEDTQYF
TGTGCCACCAGTGATTTCGGCGGGAGCCACGAAGATACGCAGTATTTT
>NA|TRBV28|TRBJ2-6|NA
CASKRRGSGANVLTF
TGTGCCAGCAAGCGCAGGGGCTCTGGGGCCAACGTCCTGACTTTC
>NA|TRBV27|TRBJ2-2|NA
CASTFSRGANTGELFF
TGTGCCAGCACTTTCTCTCGGGGGGCAAACACCGGGGAGCTGTTTTTT
>NA|TRBV12-3/TRBV12-4|TRBJ1-2|NA
CASSFGQVYGYTF
TGTGCCAGCAGTTTTGGCCAGGTCTATGGCTACACCTTC
>NA|TRBV3-1/TRBV3-2|TRBJ2-7|NA
CASSQAWDNSYEQYF
TGTGCCAGCAGCCAAGCCTGGGACAACTCCTACGAGCAGTACTTC
>TRBD2|TRBV30|TRBJ2-7|NA
CAWNGLAIAEQYF
TGTGCCTGGAACGGACTAGCGATCGCCGAGCAGTACTTC
>TRBD1|TRBV9|TRBJ2-1|NA
CASSARTGGGDEQFF
TGTGCCAGCAGCGCCCGGACAGGGGGCGGGGATGAGCAGTTCTTC
>NA|TRBV3-1/TRBV3-2|TRBJ1-4|NA
CASSQGGRNEKLFF
TGTGCCAGCAGCCAGGGCGGGAGGAATGAAAAACTGTTTTTT
>TRBD1|TRBV7-2|TRBJ1-4|NA
CASSLAGQGYEKLFF
TGTGCCAGCAGCTTAGCGGGACAGGGCTATGAAAAACTGTTTTTT
>NA|TRBV10-3|TRBJ2-7|NA
CAIGQNYEQYF
TGTGCCATCGGACAGAACTACGAGCAGTACTTC
>NA|TRBV6-5|TRBJ2-7|NA
CASIQGYEQYF
TGTGCCAGCATTCAGGGGTACGAGCAGTACTTC
>NA|TRBV13|TRBJ2-7|NA
CASRRGGPHYEQYF
TGTGCCAGCAGACGAGGAGGGCCCCACTACGAGCAGTACTTC
>NA|TRBV5-4|TRBJ2-5|NA
CASSLSGWETQYF
TGTGCCAGCAGCTTATCGGGGTGGGAGACCCAGTACTTC
>TRBD1|TRBV28|TRBJ1-2|NA
CASSYRSPGTGLYGYTF
TGTGCCAGCAGCTATCGAAGTCCCGGGACAGGGTTATATGGCTACACCTTC
>TRBD2|TRBV11-1|TRBJ2-7|few
CASSLLTSGFYEQYF
TGTGCCAGCAGCTTATTAACTAGCGGTTTTTACGAGCAGTACTTC
>TRBD1|TRBV12-3/TRBV12-4|TRBJ2-7|NA
CASRRQGSYEQYF
TGTGCCAGCAGGAGACAGGGCTCCTACGAGCAGTACTTC
>NA|TRBV2|TRBJ2-2|NA
CASSPDSNTGELFF
TGTGCCAGCAGTCCGGACTCGAACACCGGGGAGCTGTTTTTT
>NA|TRBV19|TRBJ1-1|NA
CASLQGGTEAFF
TGTGCCAGTCTACAGGGTGGTACTGAAGCTTTCTTT
>TRBD1|TRBV5-4|TRBJ1-2|NA
CASSFETGAGGYTF
TGTGCCAGCAGCTTTGAAACAGGGGCGGGCGGCTACACCTTC
>NA|TRBV3-1/TRBV3-2|TRBJ2-5|NA
CASSQGVPGGQETQYF
TGTGCCAGCAGCCAAGGGGTTCCTGGGGGGCAAGAGACCCAGTACTTC
>TRBD1|TRBV3-1/TRBV3-2|TRBJ1-2|few
CASSQRIGGDNGYTF
TGTGCCAGCAGCCAACGTATAGGGGGCGATAATGGCTACACCTTC
>NA|TRBV2|TRBJ1-5|once
CASSAGTPNQPQHF
TGTGCCAGCAGTGCCGGGACTCCAAATCAGCCCCAGCATTTT
>NA|TRBV7-9|TRBJ2-1|once
CASSYIGDEQFF
TGTGCCAGCAGCTATATAGGAGATGAGCAGTTCTTC
>NA|TRBV7-7|TRBJ1-3|NA
CASSPGLNSGNTIYF
TGTGCCAGCAGCCCGGGACTAAACTCTGGAAACACCATATATTTT
>TRBD1|TRBV5-1|TRBJ1-5|NA
CASSPGGGQNQPQHF
TGCGCCAGCAGCCCAGGGGGCGGTCAAAATCAGCCCCAGCATTTT
>NA|TRBV14|TRBJ2-1|NA
CASSQDGLRGEQFF
TGTGCCAGCAGCCAAGATGGCCTAAGGGGTGAGCAGTTCTTC
>NA|TRBV5-4|TRBJ1-4|NA
CASSSNRVGTNEKLFF
TGTGCCAGCAGCTCAAACAGGGTTGGGACTAATGAAAAACTGTTTTTT
>NA|TRBV6-1|TRBJ1-5|NA
CASSTPLRAQPQHF
TGTGCCAGCAGTACCCCCCTGCGGGCTCAGCCCCAGCATTTT
>NA|TRBV2|TRBJ1-4|NA
CASRVTGSTNEKLFF
TGTGCCAGCAGAGTCACCGGGTCAACTAATGAAAAACTGTTTTTT
>TRBD2|TRBV15|TRBJ2-5|once
CATSRDKGEGETQYF
TGTGCCACCAGCAGAGACAAAGGGGAGGGGGAGACCCAGTACTTC
>TRBD1|TRBV28|TRBJ2-2|NA
CASRGQGAIGELFF
TGTGCCAGCAGGGGACAGGGGGCAATCGGGGAGCTGTTTTTT
>TRBD2|TRBV7-2|TRBJ2-4|NA
CATSGVAKNIQYF
TGTGCCACTAGCGGGGTAGCCAAAAACATTCAGTACTTC
>TRBD2|TRBV9|TRBJ2-3|few
CASSVDQRGGHGTQYF
TGTGCCAGCAGCGTAGACCAGCGGGGGGGCCACGGTACGCAGTATTTT
>TRBD2|TRBV7-3|TRBJ2-1|few
CASSRTSGKLYNEQFF
TGTGCCAGCAGCCGGACTAGCGGGAAACTCTACAATGAGCAGTTCTTC
>NA|TRBV4-3|TRBJ2-7|NA
CASSQEHYSYEQYF
TGCGCCAGCAGCCAAGAGCACTACTCCTACGAGCAGTACTTC
>NA|TRBV18|TRBJ1-2|NA
CASSENGGNYGYTF
TGTGCCAGCTCAGAGAACGGGGGTAACTATGGCTACACCTTC
>NA|TRBV9|TRBJ2-5|NA
CASSARLEETQYF
TGTGCCAGCAGCGCTCGACTAGAGGAGACCCAGTACTTC
>NA|TRBV27|TRBJ1-4|NA
CASSLVQGGEKLFF
TGTGCCAGCAGTTTAGTTCAGGGAGGGGAAAAACTGTTTTTT
>TRBD1|TRBV5-1|TRBJ2-1|NA
CASSSGTAIDNEQFF
TGCGCCAGCAGTTCCGGGACAGCTATCGACAATGAGCAGTTCTTC
>NA|TRBV12-5|TRBJ2-3|NA
CASGPDSAHGTQYF
TGTGCTAGTGGCCCGGACTCCGCCCATGGTACGCAGTATTTT
>NA|TRBV11-3|TRBJ2-7|NA
CASSSDRSSYEQYF
TGTGCCAGCAGTAGTGACAGGAGCTCCTACGAGCAGTACTTC
>TRBD1|TRBV9|TRBJ1-3|NA
CASSVWDRDISGNTIYF
TGTGCCAGCAGCGTATGGGACAGGGATATCTCTGGAAACACCATATATTTT
>TRBD1|TRBV28|TRBJ1-3|NA
CASSLGQAMGGNTIYF
TGTGCCAGCAGTTTAGGACAGGCCATGGGTGGAAACACCATATATTTT
>NA|TRBV6-1|TRBJ2-7|NA
CASSEKGFLYEQYF
TGTGCCAGCAGTGAAAAGGGGTTCCTCTACGAGCAGTACTTC
>TRBD1|TRBV12-5|TRBJ1-6|NA
CASGFPQGAWDSPLHF
TGTGCTAGTGGTTTCCCTCAGGGGGCCTGGGATTCACCCCTCCACTTT
>TRBD2|TRBV4-2|TRBJ2-5|NA
CASSPWRGTSGRGETQYF
TGTGCCAGCAGCCCGTGGCGAGGGACTAGCGGGCGAGGGGAGACCCAGTACTTC
>NA|TRBV2|TRBJ2-6|NA
CASVVEANVLTF
TGTGCCAGCGTAGTAGAGGCCAACGTCCTGACTTTC
>TRBD1|TRBV25-1|TRBJ1-1|NA
CARRQGEFGTEAFF
TGTGCCAGAAGGCAGGGGGAATTTGGAACTGAAGCTTTCTTT
>TRBD1|TRBV19|TRBJ2-7|few
CASSSQGAREQYF
TGTGCCAGTAGTTCTCAGGGGGCTAGGGAGCAGTACTTC
>NA|TRBV3-1/TRBV3-2|TRBJ1-3|once
CASSLLTGYGNTIYF
TGTGCCAGCAGCTTACTTACAGGGTACGGAAACACCATATATTTT
>TRBD2|TRBV6-5|TRBJ2-1|NA
CASSLSGDNEQFF
TGTGCCAGCAGTCTTAGCGGGGACAATGAGCAGTTCTTC